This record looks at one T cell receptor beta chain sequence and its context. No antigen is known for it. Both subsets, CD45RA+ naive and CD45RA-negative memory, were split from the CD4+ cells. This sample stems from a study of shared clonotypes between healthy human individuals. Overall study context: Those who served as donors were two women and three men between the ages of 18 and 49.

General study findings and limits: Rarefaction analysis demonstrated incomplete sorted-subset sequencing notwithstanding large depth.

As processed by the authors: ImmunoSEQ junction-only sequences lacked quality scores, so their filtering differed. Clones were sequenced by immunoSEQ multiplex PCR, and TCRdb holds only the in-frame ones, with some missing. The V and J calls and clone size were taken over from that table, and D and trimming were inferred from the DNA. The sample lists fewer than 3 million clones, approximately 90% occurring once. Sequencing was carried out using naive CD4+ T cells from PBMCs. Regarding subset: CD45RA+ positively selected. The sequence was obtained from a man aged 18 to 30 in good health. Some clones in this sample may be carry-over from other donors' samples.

The CDR3 protein is CASSLVPSGADTQYF. The CDR3 DNA is TGCGCCAGCAGCTTGGTCCCTAGCGGCGCAGATACGCAGTATTTT. This rearrangement joins TRBV5-1 to TRBJ2-3; TRBD2 matches 7 bases. CDR1 SGHRS and CDR2 YFSETQ come from the germline V gene. This CDR3 contains 15 residues. The ends lost 0 bases at V and 4 bases at J; junction bases unmatched: 5.